A single sample is the source of the 15 T cell receptor beta chains below, sequenced in a study of molecular identifiers for immune sequencing clone quantification. TCRdb reprocessed the PCR reads with MiXCR, giving one entry per CDR3 protein. This sample has 250,000 to 400,000 distinct CDR3 sequences, with about a fifth found just once. Sequenced input: naive CD8+ T cells from blood, with Jurkat cell RNA spiked in. As for subset: FACS-sorted CD8+CD4-CCR7+CD45RA+ naive T cells. The source is a human donor in good health. Some libraries in this study had Jurkat cell RNA spiked in.

V is TRBV27 and J is TRBJ2-3; 11 nucleotides match TRBD2. CDR3 length: 16 amino acids. Germline values: CDR1 MNHEY, CDR2 SMNVEV (reference sequence). The J segment lost 3 bases and the V segment lost 5 bases, leaving 7 bases of the junction unmatched. The DNA of the CDR3 is TGTGCCAGCAGTCCACCACTAGCGGGAGAGACAGATACGCAGTATTTT. This codes for CASSPPLAGETDTQYF.

For this clonotype: An end of the junction does not agree with germline; a read error may underlie this. The chain is built from TRBV6-1 and TRBJ2-4; TRBD1 aligns across 9 bases. The CDR3 extends over 13 amino acids. The germline V gene has CDR1 MNHNS and CDR2 SASEGT. CDR3 bases: TGTGCCAGCAGTGGGATCCGGGACAGGGTTTCGAACTTC. It yields the protein CASSGIRDRVSNF.

This clonotype was observed many times. This chain links TRBV4-1 with TRBJ2-7; TRBD2 matches 9 bases. The CDR3 contains 16 residues. Looked up from germline, CDR1 is MGHRA and CDR2 is YSYEKL. With 3 bases clipped from V and 7 bases from J, the junction kept 13 bases outside the gene matches. DNA of the CDR3: TGCGCCAGCAGCCACCTAGCCGGGACTAGCTTGGGTGAGCAGTACTTC. It is translated as CASSHLAGTSLGEQYF.

As for this clonotype: It may be a read error: a sequence one base away is much more abundant. The chain couples TRBV13 to TRBJ2-3; no firm D call. Germline assignment: CDR1 PRHDT and CDR2 FYEKMQ (reference sequence). The CDR3 runs 12 residues. The CDR3 region has the DNA TGTGCCAGCAGCTTGACGAGTACTACGCAGTGTTTT. It codes for CASSLTSTTQCF.

This clonotype was observed at least ten times. The chain links TRBV7-9 to TRBJ2-2, with 8 positions matching TRBD2. CDR1 and CDR2 from the germline V gene are SEHNR and FQNEAQ (reference sequence). CDR3 size: 16 residues. V shed 5 bases, J shed 5 bases, and the junction held 10 bases outside the gene matches. The CDR3 loop is CASSPPAGTSTGELFF. CDR3 in DNA: TGTGCCAGCAGCCCGCCAGCCGGGACTAGTACCGGGGAGCTGTTTTTT.

This clonotype was observed at least ten times. This chain connects TRBV7-8 to TRBJ2-3; D not certain. The CDR3 covers 15 residues. The V and J ends lost 4 bases and 2 bases respectively, with 13 bases between them. The germline V gene encodes CDR1 SGHVS and CDR2 FQNEAQ. The CDR3 loop is CASSSPDVLTDTQYF. The CDR3 bases are TGTGCCAGCAGCTCCCCCGACGTACTCACAGATACGCAGTATTTT.

This clonotype appeared many times. The CDR3 DNA reads as TGCAGCGTTGGAAAGAGGGACAGGGGAGAAGATGAGCAGTTCTTC. It encodes CSVGKRDRGEDEQFF. The V call is TRBV29-1, the J call TRBJ2-1, with 10 bases identical to TRBD1. The CDR3 consists of 15 residues. Germline CDR1 and CDR2: SQVTM and ANQGSEA. The trim removed 4 bases at V and 8 bases at J, leaving 11 bases unmatched.

Many counts were recorded for this clonotype. This chain joins TRBV28 and TRBJ2-7; no definite D call. V lost 5 bases, J lost 0 bases, and 14 bases lay in between. Looked up from germline, CDR1 is MDHEN and CDR2 is SYDVKM. The CDR3 contains 15 residues. The CDR3, as DNA: TGTGCCAGCAGTCCCTACAGTGACCCCTCCTACGAGCAGTACTTC. Protein: CASSPYSDPSYEQYF.

In its sample, this clonotype was seen many times. This rearrangement joins TRBV28 to TRBJ1-1; D is unclear. Germline V lookup: CDR1 MDHEN, CDR2 SYDVKM. This CDR3 has 15 amino acids. Trimming removed 4 bases at V and 5 bases at J, with 17 bases between. CDR3 bases: TGTGCCAGCAGTTCAATCCGGGGAAGTGAAACTGAAGCTTTCTTT. Translation: CASSSIRGSETEAFF. The full variable domain, with the rest looked up from reference TRBV28 and TRBJ1-1, is DVKVTQSSRYLVKRTGEKVFLECVQDMDHENMFWYRQDPGLGLRLIYFSYDVKMKEKGDIPEGYSVSREKKERFSLILESASTNQTSMYLCASSSIRGSETEAFFGQGTRLTVV.

This chain connects TRBV5-4 to TRBJ2-2, with 8 bases identical to TRBD1. The CDR3 sequence is 15 residues long. V trimming: 5 bases; J trimming: 4 bases; junction bases outside the gene matches: 7. Looked up from germline, CDR1 is SGHNT and CDR2 is YYREEE (reference sequence). The CDR3 sequence: CASRRVGQGTGELFF. The CDR3 DNA follows: TGTGCCAGCAGGAGGGTTGGACAGGGCACCGGGGAGCTGTTTTTT. Looking up the rest from reference TRBV5-4 and TRBJ2-2 gives the full variable domain: ETGVTQSPTHLIKTRGQQVTLRCSSQSGHNTVSWYQQALGQGPQFIFQYYREEENGRGNFPPRFSGLQFPNYSSELNVNALELDDSALYLCASRRVGQGTGELFFGEGSRLTVL.

This clonotype was seen repeatedly, ten times or more. The rearrangement joins TRBV5-1 to TRBJ2-6; TRBD1 aligns across 12 bases. With 0 bases clipped from V and 3 bases from J, the junction kept 7 bases outside the gene matches. This CDR3 has 19 amino acids. CDR1 is SGHRS and CDR2 is YFSETQ in the germline V gene. The CDR3 loop reads CASSLAPGQGAFGANVLTF. The CDR3 DNA reads TGCGCCAGCAGCTTGGCGCCGGGACAGGGGGCTTTTGGGGCCAACGTCCTGACTTTC.

In its sample, this clonotype was seen many times. The V call is TRBV7-9, the J call TRBJ2-3; 7 bases fit TRBD1. The CDR3 runs 17 residues. The V gene's germline CDR1 is SEHNR and CDR2 FQNEAQ (reference sequence). The V segment lost 5 bases and the J segment 2 bases; nucleotides outside the gene matches: 13. The CDR3 DNA is TGTGCCAGCAGCCCACCACACGGGACAGAGGCCACAGATACGCAGTATTTT. Protein product: CASSPPHGTEATDTQYF.

In its sample, this clonotype was seen many times. This chain joins TRBV19 and TRBJ1-5; D gene unclear. Germline CDR1 is LNHDA and CDR2 is SQIVND (reference sequence). V was shortened by 0 bases and J by 7 bases, with 7 bases between the two germline ends. This CDR3 has 13 amino acids. CDR3 in amino acids: CASSIEGSQPQHF. CDR3 bases: TGTGCCAGTAGTATAGAGGGCAGCCAGCCCCAGCATTTT.

In this sample, this clonotype turned up many times. This chain uses TRBV30 with TRBJ2-7; TRBD1 is a possible D gene (6 bases). The V end was cut by 5 bases, the J end by 5 bases, with 13 bases between. The CDR3 has 12 amino acids. The germline V gene has CDR1 GTSNPN and CDR2 SVGIG (reference sequence). CDR3 protein: CAWSQGPNEQYF. The CDR3 DNA reads TGTGCCTGGTCGCAGGGGCCCAACGAGCAGTACTTC.

The sample holds many counts of this clonotype. The rearrangement uses TRBV12-3 or TRBV12-4 and TRBJ2-2; D possibly corresponds to TRBD2 (5 bases). This CDR3 has 12 residues. V was cut by 8 bases and J by 3 bases, with 7 bases left in between. This chain's CDR3 is CASQADTGELFF. The CDR3 DNA reads TGTGCCAGCCAAGCGGACACCGGGGAGCTGTTTTTT.